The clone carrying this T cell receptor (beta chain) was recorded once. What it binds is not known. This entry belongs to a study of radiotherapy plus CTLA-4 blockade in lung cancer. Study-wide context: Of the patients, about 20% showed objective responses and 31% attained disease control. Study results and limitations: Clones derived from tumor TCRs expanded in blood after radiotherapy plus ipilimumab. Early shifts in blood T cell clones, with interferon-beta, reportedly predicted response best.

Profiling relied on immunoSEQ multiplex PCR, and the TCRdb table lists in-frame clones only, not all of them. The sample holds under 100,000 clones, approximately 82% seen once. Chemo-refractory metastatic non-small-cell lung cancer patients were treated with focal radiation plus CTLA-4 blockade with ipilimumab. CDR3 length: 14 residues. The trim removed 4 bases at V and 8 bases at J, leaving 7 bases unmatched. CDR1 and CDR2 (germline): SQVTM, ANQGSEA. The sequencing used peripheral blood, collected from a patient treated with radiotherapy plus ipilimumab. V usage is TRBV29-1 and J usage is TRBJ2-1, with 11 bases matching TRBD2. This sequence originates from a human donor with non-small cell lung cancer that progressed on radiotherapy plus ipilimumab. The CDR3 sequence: CSVGSSGGPYEQFF. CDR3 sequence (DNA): TGCAGCGTTGGATCTAGCGGGGGGCCCTATGAGCAGTTCTTC.